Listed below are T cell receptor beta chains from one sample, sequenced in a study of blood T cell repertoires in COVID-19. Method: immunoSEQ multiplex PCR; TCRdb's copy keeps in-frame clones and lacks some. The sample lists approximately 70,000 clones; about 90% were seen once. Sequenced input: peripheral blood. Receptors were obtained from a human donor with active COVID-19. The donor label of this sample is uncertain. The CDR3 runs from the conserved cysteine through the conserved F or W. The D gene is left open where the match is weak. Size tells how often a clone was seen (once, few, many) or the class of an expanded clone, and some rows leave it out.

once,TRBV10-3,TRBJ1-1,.,CAISDRGGYAEAFF,TGTGCCATCAGTGATCGGGGAGGATACGCTGAAGCTTTCTTT
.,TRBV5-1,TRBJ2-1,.,CASSTGEGFGEQFF,TGCGCCAGCAGCACGGGAGAGGGTTTCGGTGAGCAGTTCTTC
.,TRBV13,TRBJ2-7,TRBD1,CASSSTGNSSYEQYF,TGTGCCAGCAGCTCGACAGGGAATAGCTCCTACGAGCAGTACTTC
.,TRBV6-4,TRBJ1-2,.,CASSPGGGGGYTF,TGTGCCAGCAGTCCGGGCGGGGGCGGTGGCTACACCTTC
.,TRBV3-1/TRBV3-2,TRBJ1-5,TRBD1,CASRNRGQPQHF,TGTGCCAGCAGAAACAGGGGGCAGCCCCAGCATTTT
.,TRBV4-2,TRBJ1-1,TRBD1,CASSSGQVVGVTEAFF,TGTGCCAGCAGCTCCGGACAGGTGGTCGGAGTAACTGAAGCTTTCTTT
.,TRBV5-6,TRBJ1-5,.,CASSVGLGNQPQHF,TGTGCCAGCAGCGTAGGACTCGGCAATCAGCCCCAGCATTTT
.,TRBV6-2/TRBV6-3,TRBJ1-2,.,CASSYTDKWYGYTF,TGTGCCAGCAGTTACACAGACAAGTGGTATGGCTACACCTTC
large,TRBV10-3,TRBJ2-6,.,CAITTPGGTNVLTF,TGTGCCATCACGACGCCCGGGGGAACCAACGTCCTGACTTTC
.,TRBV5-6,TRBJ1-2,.,CASSLFQEGYTF,TGTGCCAGCAGCTTGTTCCAGGAAGGCTACACCTTC
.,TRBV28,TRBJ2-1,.,CASRLGRLNEQFF,TGTGCCAGCAGACTAGGACGTCTCAATGAGCAGTTCTTC
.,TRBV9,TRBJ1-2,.,CASSPSSYGYTF,TGTGCCAGCAGCCCGTCCTCCTATGGCTACACCTTC
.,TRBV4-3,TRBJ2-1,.,CASSQDDRPGRAEQFF,TGCGCCAGCAGCCAGGACGACAGGCCGGGGCGGGCTGAGCAGTTCTTC
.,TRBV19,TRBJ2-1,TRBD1,CASNGRGYNEQFF,TGTGCCAGTAATGGCAGGGGGTACAATGAGCAGTTCTTC
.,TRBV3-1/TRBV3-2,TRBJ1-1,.,CASSLSDRNTEAFF,TGTGCCAGCAGCCTCTCGGACAGGAACACTGAAGCTTTCTTT
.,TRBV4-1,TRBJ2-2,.,CASGDSGSTGELFF,TGCGCCAGCGGAGATAGTGGGAGCACCGGGGAGCTGTTTTTT
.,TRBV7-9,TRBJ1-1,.,CASSLAHGEAFF,TGTGCCAGCAGCTTAGCGCACGGTGAAGCTTTCTTT
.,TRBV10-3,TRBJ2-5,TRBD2,CAIRPGLEETQYF,TGTGCCATCAGGCCGGGACTAGAAGAGACCCAGTACTTC
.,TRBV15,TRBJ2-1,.,CATSRVRLVGNEQFF,TGTGCCACCAGCAGAGTAAGACTAGTAGGCAATGAGCAGTTCTTC
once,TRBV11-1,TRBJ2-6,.,CASSLAGAGANVLTF,TGTGCCAGCAGCTTAGCTGGAGCTGGGGCCAACGTCCTGACTTTC
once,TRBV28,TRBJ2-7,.,CASSIVGTPGVEQYF,TGTGCCAGCAGTATCGTGGGCACCCCCGGCGTCGAGCAGTACTTC
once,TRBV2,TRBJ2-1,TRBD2,CASSGGLAGVSNEQFF,TGTGCCAGCAGTGGGGGACTAGCGGGAGTTTCAAATGAGCAGTTCTTC
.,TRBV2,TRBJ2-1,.,CASRAESPTQHEQFF,TGTGCCAGCAGGGCGGAATCGCCTACCCAACATGAGCAGTTCTTC
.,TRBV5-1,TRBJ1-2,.,CASSLARGSYTF,TGCGCCAGCAGCTTGGCTCGGGGAAGCTACACCTTC
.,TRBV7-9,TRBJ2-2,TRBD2,CASSPGGVVGELFF,TGTGCCAGCAGCCCGGGAGGCGTTGTCGGGGAGCTGTTTTTT
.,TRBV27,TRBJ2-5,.,CASSLVRAETQYF,TGTGCCAGCAGTTTAGTCAGGGCCGAGACCCAGTACTTC
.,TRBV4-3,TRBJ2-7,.,CASSQHIMTRDQYF,TGCGCCAGCAGCCAACACATAATGACTAGGGATCAGTACTTC
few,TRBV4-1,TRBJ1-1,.,CASSPLGQRTEAFF,TGCGCCAGCAGCCCCCTTGGACAACGGACTGAAGCTTTCTTT
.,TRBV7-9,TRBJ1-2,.,CASSLGQDGRDYGYTF,TGTGCCAGCAGCTTAGGCCAGGACGGCAGGGACTATGGCTACACCTTC
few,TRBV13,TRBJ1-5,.,CASSLNQGQSQHF,TGTGCCAGCAGCTTAAATCAGGGCCAATCCCAGCATTTT
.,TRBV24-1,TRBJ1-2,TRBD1,CATSDPGTGGSGYTF,TGTGCCACCAGTGATCCCGGGACAGGGGGCTCCGGCTACACCTTC
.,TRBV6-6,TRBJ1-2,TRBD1,CATRDSDGYTF,TGTGCCACCCGGGACAGCGATGGCTACACCTTC